This passage covers 4 T cell receptor beta chains from one sample sequenced in a study of T cells in narcolepsy. TCRdb keeps only in-frame clones here, not all; method: immunoSEQ multiplex PCR. The profile shows fewer than 40,000 clones, less than 85% of them singletons. The sequencing input was CD45RA- memory CD4+ T cells from PBMCs. The receptors come from a human donor with narcolepsy.

The gene calls are TRBV6-5 and TRBJ1-5; no definite D call. Per germline, CDR1 MNHEY and CDR2 SVGAGI. The CDR3 extends over 12 amino acids. V was trimmed by 6 bases and J by 5 bases, leaving 8 bases between them. In DNA form, the CDR3 reads TGTGCCAGCAGACGAAGGGATCAGCCCCAGCATTTT. Translation gives CASRRRDQPQHF.

This chain uses TRBV18 with TRBJ1-2; TRBD1 might be the D (5 bases). Germline V gene sequence: CDR1 KGHSH, CDR2 LQKENI. The CDR3 covers 14 residues. Trimming took 4 bases from V and 8 from J, leaving 17 bases between them. The CDR3 sequence is CASSLGARQGGYTF. CDR3 in DNA: TGTGCCAGCTCACTTGGGGCCAGGCAGGGCGGCTACACCTTC.

In this sample, this clone turned up once. Here the CDR3 DNA reads TGTGCCAGCAGCTTAGGGGGACAGGGGACCAATTCACCCCTCCACTTT. Amino acids: CASSLGGQGTNSPLHF. The rearrangement joins TRBV7-6 to TRBJ1-6; TRBD1 matches at 10 bases. The CDR3 covers 16 residues. With V trimmed by 1 base and J by 7 bases, 4 bases remained unmatched. Looked up from germline, CDR1 is SGHVS and CDR2 is FNYEAQ.

The V and J genes are TRBV6-6 and TRBJ1-5, with 7 nucleotides matching TRBD1. The CDR3 sequence is 12 residues long. The germline CDR1 and CDR2 sequences are MNHNY and SVGAGI (reference sequence). V lost 7 bases to trimming and J lost 5 bases; unmatched junction nucleotides: 2. Here the CDR3 reads CASKQGDQPQHF. Here the CDR3 DNA reads TGTGCCAGCAAGCAGGGGGATCAGCCCCAGCATTTT.